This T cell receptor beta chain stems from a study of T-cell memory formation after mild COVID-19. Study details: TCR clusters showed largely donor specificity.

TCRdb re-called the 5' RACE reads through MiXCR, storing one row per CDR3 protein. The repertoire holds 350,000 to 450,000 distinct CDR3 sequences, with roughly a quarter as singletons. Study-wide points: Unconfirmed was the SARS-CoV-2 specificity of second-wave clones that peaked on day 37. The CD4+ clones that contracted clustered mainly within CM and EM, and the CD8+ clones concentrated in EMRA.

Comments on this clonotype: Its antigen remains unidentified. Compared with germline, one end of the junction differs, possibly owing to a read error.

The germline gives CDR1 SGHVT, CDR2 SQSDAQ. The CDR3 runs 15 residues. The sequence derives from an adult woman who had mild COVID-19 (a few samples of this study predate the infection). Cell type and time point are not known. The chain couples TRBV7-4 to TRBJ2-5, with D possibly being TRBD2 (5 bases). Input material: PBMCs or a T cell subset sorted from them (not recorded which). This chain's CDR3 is CASSLDQRVGETQYF. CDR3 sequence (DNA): TGTGCCAGTAGCTTAGACCAGAGGGTGGGGGAGACCCAGTACTTC. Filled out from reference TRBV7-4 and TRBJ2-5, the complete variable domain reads GAGVSQSPRYKVAKRGRDVALRCDSISGHVTLYWYRQTLGQGSEVLTYSQSDAQRDKSGRPSGRFSAERPERSVSTLKIQRTEQGDSAVYLCASSLDQRVGETQYFGPGTRLLVL.